These 7 T cell receptor beta chains were all obtained from the same sample, sequenced in a study of blood T cell repertoires in COVID-19. Assay used: immunoSEQ multiplex PCR; TCRdb lists only in-frame clones, some missing. This table holds 200,000 to 300,000 clones, 80% to 90% found once. The sequenced material came from peripheral blood. Every receptor here comes from a man between 60 and 75 years old with acute or convalescent COVID-19.

The CDR3 here is CASSFHPGGLIPSPLHF. The CDR3 region has the DNA TGTGCCAGCAGCTTTCATCCGGGGGGTTTAATTCCTTCACCCCTCCACTTT. The rearrangement uses TRBV7-2 and TRBJ1-6; D possibly corresponds to TRBD1 (5 bases). The V end was cut by 3 bases, the J end by 9 bases, with 21 bases between. The germline V gene has CDR1 SGHTA and CDR2 FQGNSA. This CDR3 comprises 17 residues. The full variable domain, rest sourced from reference TRBV7-2 and TRBJ1-6, is GAGVSQSPSNKVTEKGKDVELRCDPISGHTALYWYRQSLGQGLEFLIYFQGNSAPDKSGLPSDRFSAERTGGSVSTLTIQRTQQEDSAVYLCASSFHPGGLIPSPLHFGNGTRLTVT.

V is TRBV19 and J is TRBJ1-1; D is ambiguous. The CDR3 is made up of 13 amino acids. From germline, CDR1 is LNHDA and CDR2 SQIVND (reference sequence). V was pared by 5 bases and J by 1 base, with 8 bases between. CDR3 bases: TGTGCCAGTAGTCTCAACACGAACACTGAAGCTTTCTTT. Protein sequence: CASSLNTNTEAFF.

This chain uses TRBV5-4 with TRBJ2-1, with D maybe TRBD2 (6 bases). The CDR3 runs to 17 residues. The germline V gene has CDR1 SGHNT and CDR2 YYREEE (reference sequence). V gave up 2 bases and J gave up 7 bases, with 22 bases separating them. This chain's CDR3 is CASSFRAGKGGGNEQFF. DNA of the CDR3: TGTGCCAGCAGCTTTAGGGCGGGAAAGGGTGGAGGGAATGAGCAGTTCTTC.

V gene TRBV6-5 combines with J gene TRBJ2-1, with D possibly matching TRBD2 (6 bases). CDR1 and CDR2 (germline): MNHEY, SVGAGI. The V end lost 6 bases, the J end lost 2 bases, and 11 bases lay between the germline ends. The CDR3 is 14 amino acids. The CDR3 protein is CASSRREAYNEQFF. As DNA, the CDR3 is TGTGCCAGCAGCCGGAGGGAGGCCTACAATGAGCAGTTCTTC.

Only one count was recorded for this clone. The chain carries TRBV6-6 and TRBJ1-5, with 11 bases that match TRBD1. V was clipped by 4 bases and J by 5 bases; unmatched bases: 4. The CDR3 covers 15 residues. Germline CDR1 is MNHNY and CDR2 is SVGAGI (reference sequence). The CDR3 DNA sequence: TGTGCCAGCAGTTTGGGACAGGGGGGTTATCAGCCCCAGCATTTT. Its protein is CASSLGQGGYQPQHF.

This clone turned up a few times. V usage is TRBV5-1 and J usage is TRBJ2-7; 7 bases are a match to TRBD1. This CDR3 spans 15 amino acids. V lost 0 bases and J lost 1; bases outside the gene matches: 4. CDR1 and CDR2 from the germline V gene are SGHRS and YFSETQ. The DNA for the CDR3 is TGCGCCAGCAGCTTGGCCGGGACAGAGTCCTACGAGCAGTACTTC. It is translated as CASSLAGTESYEQYF.

This clone was seen just once. The chain is built from TRBV2 and TRBJ2-7, with D uncertain. Germline V gene sequence: CDR1 SNHLY, CDR2 FYNNEI. The CDR3 runs to 14 residues. Trimming cost V 1 base and J 3 bases, with 10 bases left between them. CDR3 nucleotide sequence: TGTGCCAGCAGTGAAGGGCAGGTTAACTACGAGCAGTACTTC. Translation: CASSEGQVNYEQYF.